The entry that follows covers one TCR beta chain sequence. The antigen is unknown. Amplified TCR beta CDR3 regions derived from RNA transcripts. TCR CDR3 underwent first-round RT-PCR with the HTBI primer set. TCRdb itself ran the multiplex PCR reads through MiXCR, one entry per CDR3 protein. This table holds approximately 400,000 distinct CDR3 sequences, roughly 13% found once. There are 15 residues in the CDR3. Trimming took 6 bases from V and 6 from J, leaving 17 bases between them. The sample originates from a study of T cells in Graves' hyperthyroidism and ophthalmopathy. Study-level findings and limits: Separating ophthalmopathy from stable hyperthyroidism was achieved by a 13 V-J model. Among clonotypes expanded in thyroid above 0.001, most were also found in blood.

Patients aged 18 to 65 had newly diagnosed hyperthyroidism lasting under 2 months. Sampled blood dates from first hyperthyroidism diagnosis, and it precedes any ophthalmopathy symptoms. This sequence joins TRBV12-3 or TRBV12-4 and TRBJ1-4; a possible D gene is TRBD1 (6 bases). This TCR derives from a man under 40 with Graves' hyperthyroidism that later progressed to Graves' ophthalmopathy. Sequencing was performed on blood. CDR3 amino acids: CASSFTGGHHEKLFF. DNA for the CDR3: TGTGCCAGCAGCTTCACTGGGGGCCATCATGAAAAACTGTTTTTT.